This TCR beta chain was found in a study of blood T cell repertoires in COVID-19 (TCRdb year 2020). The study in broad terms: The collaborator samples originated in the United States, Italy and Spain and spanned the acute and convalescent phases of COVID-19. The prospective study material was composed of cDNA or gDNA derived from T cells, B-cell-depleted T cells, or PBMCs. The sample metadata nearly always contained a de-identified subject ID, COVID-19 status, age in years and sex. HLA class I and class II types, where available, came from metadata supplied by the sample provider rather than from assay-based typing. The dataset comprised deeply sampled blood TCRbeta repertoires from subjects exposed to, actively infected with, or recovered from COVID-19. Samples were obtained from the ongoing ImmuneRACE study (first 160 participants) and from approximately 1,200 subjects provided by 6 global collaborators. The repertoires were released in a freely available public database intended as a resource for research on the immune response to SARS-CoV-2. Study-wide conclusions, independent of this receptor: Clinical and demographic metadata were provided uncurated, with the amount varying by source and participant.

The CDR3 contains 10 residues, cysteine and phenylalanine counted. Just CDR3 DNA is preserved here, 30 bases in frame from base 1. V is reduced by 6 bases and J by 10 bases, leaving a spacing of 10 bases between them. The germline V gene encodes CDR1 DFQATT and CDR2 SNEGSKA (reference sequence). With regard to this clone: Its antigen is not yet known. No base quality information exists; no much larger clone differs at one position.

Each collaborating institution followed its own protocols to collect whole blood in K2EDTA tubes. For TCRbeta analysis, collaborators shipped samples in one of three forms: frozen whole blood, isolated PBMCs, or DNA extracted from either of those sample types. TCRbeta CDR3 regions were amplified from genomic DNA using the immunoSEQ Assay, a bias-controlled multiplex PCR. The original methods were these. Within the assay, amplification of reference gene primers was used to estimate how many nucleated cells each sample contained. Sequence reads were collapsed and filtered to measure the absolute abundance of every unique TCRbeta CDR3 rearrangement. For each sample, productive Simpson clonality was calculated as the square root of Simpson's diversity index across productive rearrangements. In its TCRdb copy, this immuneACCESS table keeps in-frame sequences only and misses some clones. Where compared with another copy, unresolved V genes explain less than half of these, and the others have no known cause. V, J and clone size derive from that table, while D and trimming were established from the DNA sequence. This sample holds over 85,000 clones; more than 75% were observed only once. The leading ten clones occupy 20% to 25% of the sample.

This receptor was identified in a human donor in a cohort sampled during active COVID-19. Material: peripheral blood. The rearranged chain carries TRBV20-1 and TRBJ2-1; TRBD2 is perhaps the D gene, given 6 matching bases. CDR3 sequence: CSATGVEQFF. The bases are TGCAGTGCGACGGGGGTGGAGCAGTTCTTC.